The entry below describes one TCR beta chain. The trim removed 5 bases at V and 0 bases at J, leaving 13 bases unmatched. This CDR3 is built from 19 residues. Germline CDR1 reads SGHVS; CDR2 reads FQNEAQ. Amplification used 60 Vbeta primers and 13 Jbeta primers. Using immunoSEQ multiplex PCR, the repertoire was profiled, and TCRdb retains in-frame clones only, with some absent. The table has 150,000 to 200,000 clones, approximately 86% seen once. This sample was included in a study of cytomegalovirus exposure and HLA in healthy donors. The V gene is TRBV7-8, the J gene TRBJ2-3, with 11 bases lining up with TRBD2. This clonotype originated in a woman aged 18-29 years in good health and CMV-seronegative. Source material: PBMCs. The DNA for the CDR3 is TGTGCCAGCAGCCGGATTAGACTAGCGGGGCGTCGGAGCACAGATACGCAGTATTTT. It specifies CASSRIRLAGRRSTDTQYF.